This record looks at one T cell receptor (beta chain) sequence and its context. The data belong to a study of human T cells and chemical hapten exposure. The V gene end was trimmed by 6 bases and the J gene end by 6 bases; junction bases not matched to a gene: 6. This CDR3 is built from 14 residues. Germline loops: CDR1 SGHTA, CDR2 FQGNSA. The time point: patch test 1, 2 weeks after DPC sensitization. The treatment here: therapeutic diphenylcyclopropenone sensitization with weekly scalp DPC. The authors extracted total RNA from unfractionated whole blood. For the library, individual cDNA molecules each received unique molecular identifiers. MiXCR, applied by TCRdb to the RACE reads, yields one record per CDR3 protein. The profile shows over 50,000 distinct CDR3 sequences, 9.5% to 12% of them singletons.

The TCR comes from a woman aged 40 to 55 with alopecia areata. Some clones in this sample may be carry-over from other donors' samples. Material: whole blood, obtained in connection with sensitization to the hapten diphenylcyclopropenone (DPC). The rearrangement links TRBV7-2 to TRBJ2-1, with 9 bases matching TRBD2. CDR3 region: CASRGGGALNEQFF. The CDR3 nucleotides are TGTGCCAGCAGAGGCGGGGGGGCCCTCAATGAGCAGTTCTTC.